Following are 9 T cell receptor beta chains from one sample sequenced in a study of T cells in women clearing cervical HPV infection. TCRdb's copy holds only in-frame clones and misses some; the assay was immunoSEQ multiplex PCR. The listing records about 24,000 clones. Sequencing was performed on blood buffy coat. Receptor source: a woman aged 18-70 years with a cervical HPV16 infection that either progressed to CIN3+ or cleared (not recorded which).

As for this clone: The read is 3 residues too short to cover the CDR3 end, so that end is filled in from the germline J gene. The chain employs TRBV5-1 and TRBJ2-3; D call uncertain. Germline V gives CDR1 SGHRS, CDR2 YFSETQ. The CDR3 extends over 12 amino acids. CDR3 DNA (partial): TGCGCCAGCAGCTTGGGGCAAGAGACG. This sequence encodes CASSLGQET. The whole CDR3 protein reads CASSLGQETQYF.

About this clone: The observed sequence ends 3 residues before the CDR3 terminus, with the missing tail filled in from the germline J gene. The rearrangement uses TRBV11-3 and TRBJ2-7, with 9 nucleotides matching TRBD1. Trimming cost V 4 bases and J 6 bases; bases outside gene matches: 4. CDR3 length equals 13 residues. Germline lookup yields CDR1 SGHNT and CDR2 YENEEA. CDR3 DNA (partial): TGTGCCAGCAGCTCCGGGACAGGGTTCGAG. Residues: CASSSGTGFE. The whole CDR3 reads CASSSGTGFEQYF.

This chain's CDR3 is CASSLNEGPDTQYF. Incomplete CDR3 DNA: TGTGCCAGCAGCTTAAATGAAGGCCCAGATACG. This chain links TRBV7-7 with TRBJ2-3; D remains unclear. Read sequence stops 3 residues before the CDR3 end, and the germline J gene provides the missing end. Germline CDR1 SSHAT, CDR2 FNYEAQ (reference sequence). V lost 2 bases, J lost 4 bases, and 10 bases lay in between. This CDR3 region has 14 residues.

Comments on this clone: Read sequence stops 3 residues before the CDR3 end, and the germline J gene provides the missing end. V is TRBV5-1 and J is TRBJ2-1; 13 bases are a match to TRBD2. This CDR3 spans 14 amino acids. Germline V gene lookup returns CDR1 SGHRS and CDR2 YFSETQ. V was pared by 5 bases and J by 5 bases, with 1 base of the junction left unmatched. CDR3 residues: CASRGTSGNNEQFF. The DNA read from the CDR3 is TGCGCCAGCAGGGGGACTAGCGGGAACAATGAG.

Note on this clone: The read terminates 3 residues before the CDR3 end, so the remaining end is supplied by the germline J gene. V usage is TRBV19 and J usage is TRBJ1-2, with TRBD1 as a possible D gene (6 bases). Germline CDR1 LNHDA, CDR2 SQIVND (reference sequence). The CDR3 contains 15 residues. CDR3 sequence reads: CASSKGLAGGYDYTF. Partial CDR3 DNA: TGTGCCAGTAGTAAGGGACTAGCGGGGGGCTACGAC.

On this clone itself: Sequencing ends 3 residues short of the CDR3 end; the germline J gene provides the rest. This chain uses TRBV7-9 with TRBJ2-3; D is possibly TRBD2 (6 bases). V was pared by 2 bases and J by 0 bases, with 9 bases between. CDR1 is SEHNR and CDR2 is FQNEAQ in the germline V gene (reference sequence). The CDR3 has 15 amino acids. The sequenced CDR3 bases are TGTGCCAGCAGCTTATATGGGGGGAGCACAGATACG. Its protein is CASSLYGGSTDT. In full, the CDR3 reads CASSLYGGSTDTQYF.

Comment on this clone: Sequencing ends 3 residues short of the CDR3 end; the germline J gene provides the rest. V gene TRBV30 combines with J gene TRBJ2-2, with D possibly TRBD2 on 6 matching bases. The CDR3 runs 12 residues. CDR1 and CDR2 (germline): GTSNPN, SVGIG (reference sequence). CDR3 sequence reads: CARSGPSEKLFF. The CDR3 bases that were read are TGTGCCCGAAGCGGGCCAAGTGAAAAG.

Turning to this clone: Sequencing ends 3 residues short of the CDR3 end; the germline J gene provides the rest. The chain links TRBV30 to TRBJ2-5, with TRBD2 as a possible D gene (6 bases). The germline gives CDR1 GTSNPN, CDR2 SVGIG (reference sequence). The CDR3 spans 14 residues. V shed 0 bases and J shed 0 bases, with 8 bases lying between them. CDR3 protein: CAWSVRGYQETQYF. Partial CDR3 DNA: TGTGCCTGGAGTGTACGGGGGTACCAAGAGACC.

A note on this clone: The sequenced fragment ends 3 residues before the CDR3 boundary, so the rest is inferred from the germline J gene. This chain connects TRBV5-1 to TRBJ1-2; D ambiguous. Per the germline V gene, CDR1 is SGHRS and CDR2 is YFSETQ. The CDR3 has 16 amino acids. The CDR3 bases that were read are TGCGCCAGCAGCTTGGCTCGGCTAGCGAATCCAGATACC. Encoded protein: CASSLARLANPDT. The whole CDR3 protein is CASSLARLANPDTYTF.